This T cell receptor (beta chain) comes out of a study of T cell responses to AZD1222 COVID-19 vaccine (dated by TCRdb to the early 2020s). Looking at the study overall: AZD1222 recipients with second doses at about 4 weeks or about 12 weeks were pooled, because spike-specific TCR depth and breadth did not differ between schedules. TCR sequencing was performed for about 250 trial participants, of whom around 200 were given two doses of AZD1222 and around 25 were given two doses of MenACWY control vaccine. Trial participants were enrolled into age subgroups of 18-55, 56-69 and 70-plus years, which contained about 150, 28 and 57 TCR-sequenced participants, respectively.

What the study reported, not specific to this receptor: A significant rise in spike-specific TCR breadth and depth was observed after two AZD1222 doses relative to day 0 and relative to MenACWY recipients. Vaccine-associated CD4 TCRs spanned the whole spike protein, with dominant responses in regions 160-218 and 743-854. In the small 56-69-year group, the increase in depth fell short of significance, most likely because of low power. Participants were mostly white British and included more females than males, and it was suggested by the authors that clonal diversity may have been underestimated. No day 14 peak-response samples were available, so repertoires were characterized only after the peak T cell response. Conclusions about previously exposed vaccinees are limited because only a handful of AZD1222 recipients were SARS-CoV-2 seropositive at baseline. Reportedly, close to half of the unique spike-specific TCRs recognized epitopes lying outside the regions that are mutated in the B.1.351 and B.1.1.7 variants.

According to the germline V gene, CDR1 reads SNHLY and CDR2 reads FYNNEI. V and J lose 5 bases and 5 bases, and a span of 18 bases separates them. The CDR3 spans 15 residues, from the cysteine through the phenylalanine. Only the CDR3 portion is preserved as DNA: 45 bases, with reading frame beginning at the first base. The CDR3 regions of human TCRbeta chains were analyzed by immunosequencing. Per the source publication's procedure: TCRs in the repertoires were matched against a reference library of SARS-CoV-2-specific TCRs that had been generated with the MIRA antigen-specificity platform. Breadth meant the fraction of unique TCRs that were SARS-CoV-2-associated, whereas depth meant the fraction of total T cells that were SARS-CoV-2-associated. Using the MIRA data, each spike-specific TCR was mapped to the spike region that the TCR reacts to and placed in a CD4 or CD8 class. Log10-transformed breadth and depth values were compared by one-way ANOVA with Sidak's multiple comparisons tests. This is the immuneACCESS table as TCRdb keeps it, with only in-frame sequences that have V and J called. A part of the clones is gone; compared with another copy, unresolved V genes explain less than half, and the rest is unexplained. V and J calls and clone size are as listed in that table; D and trimming were resolved from the DNA. This sample holds some 120,000 clones; roughly 88% were observed only once. The ten largest clones capture around 6.1% of the sample.

Reading the label with the study, this specimen's time point is: baseline before first vaccination. The vaccinee samples were drawn from two UK trials, COV001 and COV002, one of which was a single-blind randomized controlled phase 2/3 trial testing AZD1222 (ChAdOx1 nCoV-19) in healthy adults. For TCRbeta chain sequencing, PBMC samples from trial participants were taken at day 0 and at day 28 after the second dose. This clone was recorded once. The antigen this receptor binds is unknown. Base qualities are missing; no much larger clone stands one base away. The sequence was collected from an adult in good health. The sample consisted of peripheral blood, taken on day 0 of AZD1222 vaccination. The V and J segments used are TRBV2 and TRBJ1-2, with TRBD1 perhaps the D gene, on 5 matching bases. The DNA sequence reads TGTGCCAGCAGTCGAAGCGCCCTCGACAGTTATGGCTACACCTTC. Translated, it gives CASSRSALDSYGYTF.